The present TCR beta chain was sequenced within a study of T cell repertoires in cytomegalovirus infection. The CDR3 spans 15 residues. The V end lost 6 bases, the J end lost 3 bases, and 14 bases lay between the germline ends. TCRdb independently ran MiXCR on the reads; one entry per CDR3 protein. This table holds a few hundred thousand distinct CDR3 sequences, roughly 43% found once. This clonotype has just one count. Antigen specificity is unknown. V gene TRBV12-3 or TRBV12-4 combines with J gene TRBJ1-4; a weak D match, TRBD1 (5 bases). The sequenced sample was cultured PBMCs, obtained from culture after CMV antigen stimulation. This clonotype was obtained from a human donor in good health (CMV status not recorded). Some clones in this sample may be carry-over from other donors' samples. The CDR3 sequence is CASSPGRGPNEKLFF. CDR3 nucleotide sequence: TGTGCCAGCAGCCCTGGAAGGGGACCTAATGAAAAACTGTTTTTT.